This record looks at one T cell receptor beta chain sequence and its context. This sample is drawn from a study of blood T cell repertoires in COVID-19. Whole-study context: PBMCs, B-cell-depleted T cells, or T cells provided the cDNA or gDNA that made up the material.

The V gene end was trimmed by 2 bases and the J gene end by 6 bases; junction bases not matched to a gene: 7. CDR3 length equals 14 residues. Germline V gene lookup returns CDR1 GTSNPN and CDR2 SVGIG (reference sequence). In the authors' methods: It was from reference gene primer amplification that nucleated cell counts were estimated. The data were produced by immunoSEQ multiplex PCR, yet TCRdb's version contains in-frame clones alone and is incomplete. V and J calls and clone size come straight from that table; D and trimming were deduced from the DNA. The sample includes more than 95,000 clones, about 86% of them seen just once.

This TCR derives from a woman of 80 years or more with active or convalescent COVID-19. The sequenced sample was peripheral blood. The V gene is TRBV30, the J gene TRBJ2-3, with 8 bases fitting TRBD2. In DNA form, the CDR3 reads TGTGCCTGGAGTACCAGCGGGGGAACGGATACGCAGTATTTT. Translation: CAWSTSGGTDTQYF.